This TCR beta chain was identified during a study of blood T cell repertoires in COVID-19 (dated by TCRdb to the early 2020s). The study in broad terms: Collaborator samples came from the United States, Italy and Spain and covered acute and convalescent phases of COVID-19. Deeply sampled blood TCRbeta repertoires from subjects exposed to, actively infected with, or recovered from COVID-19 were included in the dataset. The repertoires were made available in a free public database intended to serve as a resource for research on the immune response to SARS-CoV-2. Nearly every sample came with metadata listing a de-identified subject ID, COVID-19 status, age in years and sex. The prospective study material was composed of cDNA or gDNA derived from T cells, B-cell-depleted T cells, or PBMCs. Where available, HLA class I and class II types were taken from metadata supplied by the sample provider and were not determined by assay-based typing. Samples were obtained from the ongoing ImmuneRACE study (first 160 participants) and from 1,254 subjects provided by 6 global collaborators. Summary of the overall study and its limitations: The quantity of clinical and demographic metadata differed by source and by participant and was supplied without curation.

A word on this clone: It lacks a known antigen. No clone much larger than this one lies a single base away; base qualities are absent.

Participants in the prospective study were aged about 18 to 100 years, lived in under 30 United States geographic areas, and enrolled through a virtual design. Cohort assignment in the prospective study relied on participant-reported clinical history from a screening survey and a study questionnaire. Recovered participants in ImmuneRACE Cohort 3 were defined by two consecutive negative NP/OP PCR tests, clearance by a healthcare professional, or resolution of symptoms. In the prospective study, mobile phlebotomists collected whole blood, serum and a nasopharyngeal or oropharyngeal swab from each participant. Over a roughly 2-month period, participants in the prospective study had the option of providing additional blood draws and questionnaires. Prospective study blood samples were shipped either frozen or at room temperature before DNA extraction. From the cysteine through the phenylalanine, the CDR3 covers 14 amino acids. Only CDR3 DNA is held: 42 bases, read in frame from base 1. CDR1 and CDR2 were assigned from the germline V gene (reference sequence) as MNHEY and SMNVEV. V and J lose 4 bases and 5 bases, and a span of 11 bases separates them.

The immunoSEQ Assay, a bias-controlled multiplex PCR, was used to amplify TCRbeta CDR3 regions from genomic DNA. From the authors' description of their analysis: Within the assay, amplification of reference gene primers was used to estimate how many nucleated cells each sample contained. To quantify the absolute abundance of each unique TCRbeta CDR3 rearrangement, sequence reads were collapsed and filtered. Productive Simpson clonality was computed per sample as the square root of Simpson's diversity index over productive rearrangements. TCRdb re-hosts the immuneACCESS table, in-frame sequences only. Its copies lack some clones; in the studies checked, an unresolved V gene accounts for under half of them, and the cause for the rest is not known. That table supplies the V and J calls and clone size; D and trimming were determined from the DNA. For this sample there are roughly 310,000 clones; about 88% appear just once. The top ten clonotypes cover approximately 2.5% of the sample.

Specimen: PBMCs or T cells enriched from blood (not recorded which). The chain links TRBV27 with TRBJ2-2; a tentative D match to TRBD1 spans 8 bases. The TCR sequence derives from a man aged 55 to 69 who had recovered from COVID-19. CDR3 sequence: CASSYRGGTGELFF. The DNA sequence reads TGTGCCAGCAGTTACAGGGGGGGGACCGGGGAGCTGTTTTTT.